This TCR beta chain stems from a study of blood T cell repertoires in COVID-19. The overall study: Samples came from the United States, Italy and Spain, spanning acute and convalescent COVID-19.

The repertoire was sequenced with immunoSEQ multiplex PCR; TCRdb's copy has only in-frame clones and lacks some. The table includes 97,000 or so clones, almost 85% detected once. The sample taken for sequencing was peripheral blood. The TCR comes from a man aged 35-49 years with active or convalescent COVID-19.

The CDR3 coding sequence is TGTGCCAGCGGTGATACAGGGGTGAGCACTGAAGCTTTCTTT. This translates into CASGDTGVSTEAFF. The rearrangement links TRBV7-9 to TRBJ1-1; TRBD1 agrees at 7 bases. This CDR3 is built from 14 residues. The germline CDR1 and CDR2 sequences are SEHNR and FQNEAQ (reference sequence). With 8 bases clipped from V and 4 bases from J, the junction kept 10 bases outside the gene matches.